These 9 T cell receptor beta chains were sequenced from one sample in a study of blood T cell repertoires in COVID-19. TCRdb's table, derived via immunoSEQ multiplex PCR, lists solely in-frame clones and lacks some. Altogether about 180,000 clones are present, approximately 82% being singletons, with the ten largest covering 15% to 20%. Sequenced: PBMCs or T cells enriched from blood (not recorded which). The origin of the receptors is a man aged 60 to 75 who had recovered from COVID-19.

V and J are TRBV29-1 and TRBJ2-3; 13 bases are shared with TRBD2. CDR1 is SQVTM and CDR2 is ANQGSEA in the germline V gene. The CDR3 is made up of 16 amino acids. After removal of 4 bases from V and 1 base from J, the junction contained 5 bases not matched to a gene. In DNA form, the CDR3 reads TGCAGCGTTGCCGGGACTAGCGGGGAACGCACAGATACGCAGTATTTT. This sequence encodes CSVAGTSGERTDTQYF.

This clone was observed a handful of times. This rearrangement joins TRBV28 to TRBJ2-7; 9 bases are a match to TRBD2. Germline V lookup: CDR1 MDHEN, CDR2 SYDVKM. With V trimmed by 0 bases and J by 3 bases, 6 bases remained unmatched. CDR3 length: 16 amino acids. This CDR3 reads CASSLWASGTIYEQYF. In nucleotides, the CDR3 is TGTGCCAGCAGTTTATGGGCTAGCGGGACGATCTACGAGCAGTACTTC.

This chain joins TRBV30 and TRBJ2-4, with D maybe TRBD2 (6 bases). The CDR3 runs 14 residues. Trimming shortened V by 0 bases and J by 7 bases, and 13 bases separated the two germline ends. From germline, CDR1 is GTSNPN and CDR2 SVGIG (reference sequence). CDR3 sequence (DNA): TGTGCCTGGAGTGTTGAGGAGGGATTCAACATTCAGTACTTC. This codes for CAWSVEEGFNIQYF.

The gene calls are TRBV30 and TRBJ1-2; TRBD1 is a possible D gene (5 bases). The CDR3 consists of 15 residues. Germline V CDR1 and CDR2: GTSNPN, SVGIG (reference sequence). Trimming removed 5 bases at V and 2 bases at J, with 18 bases between. CDR3 region: CAWGRGGASNYGYTF. The CDR3 DNA follows: TGTGCCTGGGGGAGAGGAGGGGCAAGCAACTATGGCTACACCTTC.

The genes are TRBV30 and TRBJ1-4; TRBD1 aligns across 11 bases. CDR1 is GTSNPN and CDR2 is SVGIG in the germline V gene (reference sequence). V trimming: 2 bases; J trimming: 5 bases; junction bases outside the gene matches: 7. CDR3 length: 16 amino acids. The CDR3 sequence: CAWSPLGQGGNEKLFF. CDR3 nucleotides: TGTGCCTGGAGTCCACTGGGACAGGGGGGAAATGAAAAACTGTTTTTT.

The chain links TRBV19 to TRBJ1-5; no clear D. CDR3 size: 14 residues. Germline lookup yields CDR1 LNHDA and CDR2 SQIVND (reference sequence). The V gene lost 6 bases and the J gene lost 4 bases, with 13 bases spanning the gap. The CDR3, as DNA: TGTGCCAGTAGCCGAAGTACGGGGAATCAGCCCCAGCATTTT. It codes for CASSRSTGNQPQHF.

The chain uses TRBV19 and TRBJ1-6, with a possible D match to TRBD1 (6 bases). Germline-derived CDR1 and CDR2 are LNHDA and SQIVND (reference sequence). Trimming removed 3 bases at V and 4 bases at J, with 13 bases between. There are 16 residues in the CDR3. CDR3 in amino acids: CASSIETGAYNSPLHF. The CDR3 DNA reads TGTGCCAGTAGTATCGAGACAGGCGCTTATAATTCACCCCTCCACTTT.

The chain uses TRBV7-9 and TRBJ1-2; D might be TRBD1 (5 bases). Germline CDR1 is SEHNR and CDR2 is FQNEAQ (reference sequence). CDR3 size: 14 residues. V was shortened by 4 bases and J by 6 bases, with 15 bases between the two germline ends. The CDR3 loop is CASSSRGGLHGYTF. CDR3 DNA sequence: TGTGCCAGCAGCTCCCGGGGGGGTTTACATGGCTACACCTTC. Full variable domain (rest looked up from reference TRBV7-9 and TRBJ1-2): DTGVSQNPRHKITKRGQNVTFRCDPISEHNRLYWYRQTLGQGPEFLTYFQNEAQLEKSRLLSDRFSAERPKGSFSTLEIQRTEQGDSAMYLCASSSRGGLHGYTFGSGTRLTVV.

V and J are TRBV28 and TRBJ2-5; perhaps TRBD2 as D (6 bases). From germline, CDR1 is MDHEN and CDR2 SYDVKM. With 4 bases removed from V and 1 base from J, the gap between germline ends came to 13 bases. This CDR3 region has 15 residues. The CDR3 bases are TGTGCCAGCAGTTCTAGCGTCACCCGCCAAGAGACCCAGTACTTC. It translates to CASSSSVTRQETQYF.